This passage covers 22 T cell receptor beta chains from one sample sequenced in a study of T cell clusters in autoimmune cytopenias. Multiplex touch-down PCR amplified TRB using TRB-A and TRB-B pools in one tube. TCRdb re-analyzed the multiplex PCR reads; it lists each CDR3 protein once, without DNA. This listing includes about 6,300 distinct CDR3 sequences. Roughly 38,000 genome equivalents of blood DNA were amplified for TRB. These sequences were also reported in another study, on T cell repertoires in aging, cancer and after chemotherapy.

Specimen: peripheral blood. These receptor sequences come from a human donor in good health.

This clonotype is labeled medium-sized based on frequency. The chain employs TRBV29-1 and TRBJ1-2. This CDR3 contains 13 residues. Germline CDR1 is SQVTM and CDR2 is ANQGSEA. CDR3 loop: CSVVGFRSGGYTF. The complete variable domain, with remaining parts taken from reference TRBV29-1 and TRBJ1-2, reads SAVISQKPSRDICQRGTSLTIQCQVDSQVTMMFWYRQQPGQSLTLIATANQGSEATYESGFVIDKFPISRPNLTFSTLTVSNMSPEDSSIYLCSVVGFRSGGYTFGSGTRLTVV.

This chain joins TRBV20-1 and TRBJ1-2. There are 16 residues in the CDR3. The germline CDR1 and CDR2 sequences are DFQATT and SNEGSKA (reference sequence). This chain's CDR3 is CSARRSRRSPGDGYTF.

The V call is TRBV18, the J call TRBJ2-7; TCRdb indicates TRBD1, and absent DNA this call remains unverified. Germline-derived CDR1 and CDR2 are KGHSH and LQKENI. The CDR3 runs to 15 residues. CDR3 residues: CASGSLGGDRYEQYF. Based on the CDR3 plus reference TRBV18 and TRBJ2-7, the full variable domain is NAGVMQNPRHLVRRRGQEARLRCSPMKGHSHVYWYRQLPEEGLKFMVYLQKENIIDESGMPKERFSAEFPKEGPSILRIQQVVRGDSAAYFCASGSLGGDRYEQYFGPGTRLTVT.

This clonotype shows up as medium-sized (0.01 to 0.1%) by frequency. This rearrangement joins TRBV29-1 to TRBJ1-2; the D gene TCRdb calls, TRBD1, cannot be checked with no DNA. The germline CDR1 and CDR2 sequences are SQVTM and ANQGSEA. This CDR3 contains 12 residues. The CDR3 loop is CSVARDNYGYTF.

The chain combines TRBV5-6 with TRBJ1-1. This CDR3 is built from 12 residues. CDR1 SGHDT and CDR2 YYEEEE come from the germline V gene. The CDR3 loop is CASSSFGGGAFF.

This clonotype is medium-sized (0.01 to 0.1%) by frequency. The chain links TRBV6-1 to TRBJ2-7; the D gene TCRdb calls, TRBD1, cannot be checked with no DNA. This CDR3 spans 14 amino acids. The germline gives CDR1 MNHNS, CDR2 SASEGT. The CDR3 sequence: CASRLDRGGYEQYF.

Considering frequency, this clonotype is medium-sized (0.01 to 0.1%). V is TRBV6-1 and J is TRBJ1-4; TCRdb picks TRBD1, but there is no DNA to check that call. The CDR3 runs to 15 residues. Looked up from germline, CDR1 is MNHNS and CDR2 is SASEGT. The CDR3: CASSEGSGAGEKLFF.

This chain links TRBV19 with TRBJ1-3. The CDR3 loop spans 15 amino acids. CDR1 and CDR2 (germline): LNHDA, SQIVND (reference sequence). CDR3 region: CASSITAYSGNTIYF.

This clonotype is large by frequency. The chain has TRBV29-1 and TRBJ2-3; TCRdb's D call, TRBD1, is unchecked because there is no DNA. Germline values: CDR1 SQVTM, CDR2 ANQGSEA. This CDR3 has 11 residues. CDR3 loop: CSIHRADTQYF.

Considering frequency, this clonotype is medium-sized (0.01 to 0.1%). The chain is built from TRBV19 and TRBJ2-4; TCRdb calls TRBD1, which cannot be checked without DNA. Germline V gene lookup returns CDR1 LNHDA and CDR2 SQIVND (reference sequence). There are 13 residues in the CDR3. CDR3 loop: CASRDRSFGIQYF.

By frequency, this clonotype registers medium-sized. The J gene is TRBJ2-1, the V gene TRBV19; the D call of TRBD1 rests on TCRdb alone, since no DNA is present to check it. Germline CDR1 reads LNHDA; CDR2 reads SQIVND (reference sequence). CDR3 length: 15 residues. CDR3 region: CATLGGGFSYNEQFF.

The V and J genes are TRBV6-5 and TRBJ1-3; the D call from TCRdb, TRBD1, cannot be confirmed without DNA. The CDR3 totals 16 residues. Germline loops: CDR1 MNHEY, CDR2 SVGAGI. CDR3 protein: CASSYGTGSSGNTIYF.

In terms of frequency, this clonotype is medium-sized (0.01 to 0.1%). The chain combines TRBV19 with TRBJ2-3; without DNA, the TCRdb call of TRBD2 cannot be checked. In germline, CDR1 is LNHDA, CDR2 SQIVND (reference sequence). This CDR3 contains 15 residues. The CDR3 loop is CASSIRPAYTDTQYF. Combining the CDR3 with reference TRBV19 and TRBJ2-3 gives the whole variable domain DGGITQSPKYLFRKEGQNVTLSCEQNLNHDAMYWYRQDPGQGLRLIYYSQIVNDFQKGDIAEGYSVSREKKESFPLTVTSAQKNPTAFYLCASSIRPAYTDTQYFGPGTRLTVL.

This chain uses TRBV6-5 with TRBJ2-3; lacking DNA, the TRBD2 call made by TCRdb goes unchecked. From germline, CDR1 is MNHEY and CDR2 SVGAGI. This CDR3 has 16 residues. CDR3 residues: CASSDSAAGGTDTQYF.

This chain connects TRBV7-9 to TRBJ2-7; with no DNA, the TCRdb D assignment of TRBD2 cannot be verified. Looked up from germline, CDR1 is SEHNR and CDR2 is FQNEAQ (reference sequence). The CDR3 is 15 residues long. The CDR3 here is CASSSQAGGRYEQYF. The full variable domain, rest sourced from reference TRBV7-9 and TRBJ2-7, is DTGVSQNPRHKITKRGQNVTFRCDPISEHNRLYWYRQTLGQGPEFLTYFQNEAQLEKSRLLSDRFSAERPKGSFSTLEIQRTEQGDSAMYLCASSSQAGGRYEQYFGPGTRLTVT.

This chain joins TRBV6-5 and TRBJ1-5; checking the TCRdb D call of TRBD1 is not possible without DNA. This CDR3 region has 14 residues. Germline V CDR1 and CDR2: MNHEY, SVGAGI. The CDR3 here is CASSTGPSNQPQHF.

The chain combines TRBV12-3 or TRBV12-4 with TRBJ1-6; TCRdb gives TRBD1 as the D gene, but with no DNA this cannot be confirmed. The CDR3 spans 16 residues. CDR3 residues: CASRGLDRDEISPLHF.

The chain links TRBV6-6 to TRBJ1-5. Germline CDR1 MNHNY, CDR2 SVGAGI (reference sequence). The CDR3 is 12 residues long. Here the CDR3 reads CASSPMGQPQHF.

Judged by frequency, this clonotype is large (0.1 to 1%). The V and J genes are TRBV19 and TRBJ2-3; as DNA is missing, the TRBD2 call by TCRdb cannot be tested. The length of the CDR3 is 15 residues. Per the germline V gene, CDR1 is LNHDA and CDR2 is SQIVND (reference sequence). The CDR3 region is CASREGRGATDTQYF.

This clonotype ranks as medium-sized in terms of frequency. The chain couples TRBV29-1 to TRBJ1-2. The CDR3 consists of 15 residues. In germline, CDR1 is SQVTM, CDR2 ANQGSEA. CDR3 sequence: CSVEAPFGANYGYTF.

V gene TRBV5-6 combines with J gene TRBJ1-1. Germline-derived CDR1 and CDR2 are SGHDT and YYEEEE. The CDR3 is made up of 14 amino acids. CDR3 region: CASSFSEMNTEAFF.

V is TRBV12-3 or TRBV12-4 and J is TRBJ2-1; without DNA, the TCRdb call of TRBD2 cannot be checked. The CDR3 length is 16 residues. CDR3: CASSGATSGWGAEQFF.